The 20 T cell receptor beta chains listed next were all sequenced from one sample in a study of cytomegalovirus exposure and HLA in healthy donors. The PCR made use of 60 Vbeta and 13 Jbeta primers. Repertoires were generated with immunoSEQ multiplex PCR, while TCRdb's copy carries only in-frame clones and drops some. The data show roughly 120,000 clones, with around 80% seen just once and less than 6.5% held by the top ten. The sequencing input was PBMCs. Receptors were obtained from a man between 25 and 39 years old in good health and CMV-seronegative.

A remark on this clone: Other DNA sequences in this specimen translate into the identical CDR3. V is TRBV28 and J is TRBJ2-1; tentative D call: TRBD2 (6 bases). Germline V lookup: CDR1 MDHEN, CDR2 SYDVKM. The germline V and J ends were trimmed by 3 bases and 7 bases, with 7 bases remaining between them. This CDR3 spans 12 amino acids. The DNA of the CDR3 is TGTGCCAGCAGTTTTCGGGGGAATGAGCAGTTCTTC. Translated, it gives CASSFRGNEQFF.

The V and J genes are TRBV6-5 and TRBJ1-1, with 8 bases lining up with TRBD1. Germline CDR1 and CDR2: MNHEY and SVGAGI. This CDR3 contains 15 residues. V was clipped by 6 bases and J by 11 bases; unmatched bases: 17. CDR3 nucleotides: TGTGCCAGCAGCGGACAGGGCATGGGTAATCGAGAGGCTTTCTTT. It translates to CASSGQGMGNREAFF.

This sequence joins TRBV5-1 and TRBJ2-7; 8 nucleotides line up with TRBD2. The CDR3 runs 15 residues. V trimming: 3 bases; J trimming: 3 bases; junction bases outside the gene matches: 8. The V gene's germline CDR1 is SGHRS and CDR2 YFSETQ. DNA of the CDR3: TGCGCCAGCAGCTCAGGCGGGGGGCAGCGCTACGAGCAGTACTTC. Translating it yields CASSSGGGQRYEQYF. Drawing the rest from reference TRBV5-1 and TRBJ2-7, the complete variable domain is KAGVTQTPRYLIKTRGQQVTLSCSPISGHRSVSWYQQTPGQGLQFLFEYFSETQRNKGNFPGRFSGRQFSNSRSEMNVSTLELGDSALYLCASSSGGGQRYEQYFGPGTRLTVT.

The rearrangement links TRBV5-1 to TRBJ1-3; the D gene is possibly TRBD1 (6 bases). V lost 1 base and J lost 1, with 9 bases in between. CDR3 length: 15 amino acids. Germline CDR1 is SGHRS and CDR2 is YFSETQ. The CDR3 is CASSLNRDSGNTIYF. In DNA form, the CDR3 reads TGCGCCAGCAGCTTGAACAGGGATTCTGGAAACACCATATATTTT.

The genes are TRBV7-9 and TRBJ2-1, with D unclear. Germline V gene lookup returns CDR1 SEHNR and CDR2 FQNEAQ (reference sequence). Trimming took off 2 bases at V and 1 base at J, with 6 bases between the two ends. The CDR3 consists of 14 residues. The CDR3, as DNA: TGTGCCAGCAGCTTACGCGGTTCCTACAATGAGCAGTTCTTC. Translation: CASSLRGSYNEQFF.

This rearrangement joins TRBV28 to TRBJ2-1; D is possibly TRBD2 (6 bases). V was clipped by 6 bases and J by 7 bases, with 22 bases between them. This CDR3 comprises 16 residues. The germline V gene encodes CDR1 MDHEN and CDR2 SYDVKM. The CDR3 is CASSFRQAGRSNEQFF. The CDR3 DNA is TGTGCCAGCAGCTTTAGGCAGGCGGGACGTTCTAATGAGCAGTTCTTC.

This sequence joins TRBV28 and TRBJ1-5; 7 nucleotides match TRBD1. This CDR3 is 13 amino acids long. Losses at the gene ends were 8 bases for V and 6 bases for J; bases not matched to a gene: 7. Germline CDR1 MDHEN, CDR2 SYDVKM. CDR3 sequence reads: CASGGRGTQPQHF. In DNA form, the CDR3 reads TGTGCCAGCGGGGGCAGGGGGACTCAGCCCCAGCATTTT.

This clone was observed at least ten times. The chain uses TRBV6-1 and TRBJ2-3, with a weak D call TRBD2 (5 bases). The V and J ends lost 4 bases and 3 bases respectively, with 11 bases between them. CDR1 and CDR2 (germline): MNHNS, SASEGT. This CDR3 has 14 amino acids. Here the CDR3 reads CASSVSAETDTQYF. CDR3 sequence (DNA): TGTGCCAGCAGTGTTTCAGCGGAAACAGATACGCAGTATTTT.

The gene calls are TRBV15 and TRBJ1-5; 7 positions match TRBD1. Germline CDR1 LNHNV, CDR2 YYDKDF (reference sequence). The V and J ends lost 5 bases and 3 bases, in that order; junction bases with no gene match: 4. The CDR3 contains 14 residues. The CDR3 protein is CATSGGQTNQPQHF. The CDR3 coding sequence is TGTGCCACCAGCGGGGGACAGACCAATCAGCCCCAGCATTTT.

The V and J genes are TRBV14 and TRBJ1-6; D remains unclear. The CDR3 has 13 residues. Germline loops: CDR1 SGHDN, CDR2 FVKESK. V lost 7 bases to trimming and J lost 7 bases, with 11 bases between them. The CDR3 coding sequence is TGTGCCAGCAATCTAGCAAGGAATTCACCCCTCCACTTT. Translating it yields CASNLARNSPLHF.

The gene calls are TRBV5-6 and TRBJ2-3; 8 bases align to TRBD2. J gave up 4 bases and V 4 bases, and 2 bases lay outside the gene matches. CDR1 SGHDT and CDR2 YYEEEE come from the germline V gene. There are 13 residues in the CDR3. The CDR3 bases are TGTGCCAGCAGCATGACTAGCGCAGATACGCAGTATTTT. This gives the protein CASSMTSADTQYF.

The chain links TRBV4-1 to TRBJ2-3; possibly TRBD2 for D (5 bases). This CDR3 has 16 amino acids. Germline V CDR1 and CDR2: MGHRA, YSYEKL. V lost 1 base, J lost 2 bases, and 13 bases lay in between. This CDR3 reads CASSQGRLGLTDTQYF. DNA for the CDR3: TGCGCCAGCAGCCAAGGACGGCTTGGACTCACAGATACGCAGTATTTT.

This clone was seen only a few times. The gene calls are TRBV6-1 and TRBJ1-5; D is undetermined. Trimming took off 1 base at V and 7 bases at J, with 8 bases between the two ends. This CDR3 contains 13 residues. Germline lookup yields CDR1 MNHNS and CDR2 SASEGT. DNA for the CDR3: TGTGCCAGCAGTGAAGAGCAGAGGCAGCCCCAGCATTTT. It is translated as CASSEEQRQPQHF.

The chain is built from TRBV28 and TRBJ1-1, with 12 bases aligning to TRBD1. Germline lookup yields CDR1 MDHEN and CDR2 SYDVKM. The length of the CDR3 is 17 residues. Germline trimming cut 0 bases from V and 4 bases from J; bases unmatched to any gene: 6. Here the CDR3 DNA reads TGTGCCAGCAGTTTATGGGGACAGGGGGCAGGGAGCACTGAAGCTTTCTTT. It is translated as CASSLWGQGAGSTEAFF.

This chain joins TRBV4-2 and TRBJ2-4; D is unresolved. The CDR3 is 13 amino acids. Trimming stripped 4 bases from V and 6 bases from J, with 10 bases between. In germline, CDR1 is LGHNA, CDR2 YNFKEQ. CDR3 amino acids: CASSPDAGNIQYF. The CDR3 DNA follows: TGTGCCAGCAGCCCAGATGCAGGAAACATTCAGTACTTC.

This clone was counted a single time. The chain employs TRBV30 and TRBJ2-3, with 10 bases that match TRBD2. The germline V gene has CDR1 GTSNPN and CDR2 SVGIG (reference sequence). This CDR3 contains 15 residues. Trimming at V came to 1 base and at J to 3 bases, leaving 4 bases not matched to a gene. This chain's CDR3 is CAWSALAGETDTQYF. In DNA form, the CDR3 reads TGTGCCTGGAGTGCCCTAGCGGGAGAAACAGATACGCAGTATTTT.

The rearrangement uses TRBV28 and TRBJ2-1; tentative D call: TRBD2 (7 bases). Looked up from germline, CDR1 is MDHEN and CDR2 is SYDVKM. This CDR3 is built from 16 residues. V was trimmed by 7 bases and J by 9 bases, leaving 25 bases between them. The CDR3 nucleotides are TGTGCCAGCATTAAACCGTGGGGGGGGCTGGGTGGTGAGCAGTTCTTC. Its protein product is CASIKPWGGLGGEQFF.

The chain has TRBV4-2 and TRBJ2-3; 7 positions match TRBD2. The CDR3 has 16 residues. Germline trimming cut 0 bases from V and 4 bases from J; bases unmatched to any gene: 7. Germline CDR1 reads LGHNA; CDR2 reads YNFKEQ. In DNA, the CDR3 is TGTGCCAGCAGCCAAGATCTGGGAGGGGTGCCAGATACGCAGTATTTT. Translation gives CASSQDLGGVPDTQYF.

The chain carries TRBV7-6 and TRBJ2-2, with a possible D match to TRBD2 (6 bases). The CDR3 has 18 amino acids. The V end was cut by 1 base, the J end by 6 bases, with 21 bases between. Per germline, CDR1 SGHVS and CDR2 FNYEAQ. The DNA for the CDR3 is TGTGCCAGCAGCTTAGTCCTAGGAGGGCGCCGGGGCGCCGGGGAGCTGTTTTTT. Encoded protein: CASSLVLGGRRGAGELFF.

CDR3 region: CASSQGRGPNYGYTF. Here the CDR3 DNA reads TGCGCCAGCAGCCAAGGCAGGGGACCTAACTATGGCTACACCTTC. The V gene is TRBV4-1, the J gene TRBJ1-2; a weak D match, TRBD1 (6 bases). V lost 1 base and J lost 0, with 9 bases in between. The V gene's germline CDR1 is MGHRA and CDR2 YSYEKL. CDR3 size: 15 residues.